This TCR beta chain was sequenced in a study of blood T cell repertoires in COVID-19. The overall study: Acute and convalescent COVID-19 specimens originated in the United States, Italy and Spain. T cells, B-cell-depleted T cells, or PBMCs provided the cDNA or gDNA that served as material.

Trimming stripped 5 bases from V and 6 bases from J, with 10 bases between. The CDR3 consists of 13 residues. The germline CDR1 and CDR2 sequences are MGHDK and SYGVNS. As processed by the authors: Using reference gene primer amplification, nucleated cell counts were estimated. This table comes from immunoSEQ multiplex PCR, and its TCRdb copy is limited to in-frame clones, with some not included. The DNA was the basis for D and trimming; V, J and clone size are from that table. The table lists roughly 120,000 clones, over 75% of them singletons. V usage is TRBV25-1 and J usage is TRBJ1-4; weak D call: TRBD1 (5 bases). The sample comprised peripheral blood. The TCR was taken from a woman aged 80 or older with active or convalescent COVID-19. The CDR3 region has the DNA TGTGCCAGCAGTACGGGGGTCCATGAAAAACTGTTTTTT. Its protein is CASSTGVHEKLFF.